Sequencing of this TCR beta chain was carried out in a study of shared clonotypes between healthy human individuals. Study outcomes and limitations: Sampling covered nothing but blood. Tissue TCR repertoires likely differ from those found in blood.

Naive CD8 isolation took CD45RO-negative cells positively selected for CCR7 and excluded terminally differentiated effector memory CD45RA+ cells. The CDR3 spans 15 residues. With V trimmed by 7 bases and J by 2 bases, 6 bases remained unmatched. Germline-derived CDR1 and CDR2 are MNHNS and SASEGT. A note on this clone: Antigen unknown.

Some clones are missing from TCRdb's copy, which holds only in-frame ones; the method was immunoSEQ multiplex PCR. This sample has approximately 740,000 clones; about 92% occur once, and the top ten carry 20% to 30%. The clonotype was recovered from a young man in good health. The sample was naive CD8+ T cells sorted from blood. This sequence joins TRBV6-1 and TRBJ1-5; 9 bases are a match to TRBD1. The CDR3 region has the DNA TGTGCCAGCACCGGGACAGGGATCGGCAATCAGCCCCAGCATTTT. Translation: CASTGTGIGNQPQHF.